This entry describes one TCR beta chain. The data were obtained in a study of blood T cell repertoires in COVID-19. Study-wide background: COVID-19 samples, acute and convalescent, were from the United States, Italy and Spain.

The data were produced by immunoSEQ multiplex PCR, yet TCRdb's version contains in-frame clones alone and is incomplete. The table has 51,000 or so clones, roughly nine tenths seen once. CDR3 size: 15 residues. Trimming left V 2 bases short and J 9 bases short, with 16 bases between. CDR1 is SEHNR and CDR2 is FQNEAQ in the germline V gene (reference sequence). The TCR sequence derives from a man of 80 years or more with active or convalescent COVID-19. This chain connects TRBV7-9 to TRBJ1-4, with D uncertain. The sequenced sample was peripheral blood. CDR3 DNA: TGTGCCAGCAGCTTATGGTTAGAAGTCGGTCAAAAACTGTTTTTT. It translates to CASSLWLEVGQKLFF.